These T cell receptor beta chains were read from a single sample in a study of cytomegalovirus exposure and HLA in healthy donors. Profiling relied on immunoSEQ multiplex PCR, and the TCRdb table lists in-frame clones only, not all of them. The table records fewer than 200,000 clones, over 75% of them present only once. The sequenced material came from PBMCs. These receptors all come from a man aged 40-50 years in good health and CMV-seropositive. CDR3s include the opening cysteine and the closing phenylalanine or tryptophan. D genes are given only for firm matches. Some rows mark clone size as missing; the rest say once, few, many or name a class of expanded clone.

size	V	J	D	DNA	CDR3
-	TRBV29-1	TRBJ2-4	-	TGCAGCGTTGGGGCGGGGGCCAAAAACATTCAGTACTTC	CSVGAGAKNIQYF
-	TRBV11-2	TRBJ1-3	-	TGTGCCAGCAGCACGAATCCCACAGGGACAGGAAACACCATATATTTT	CASSTNPTGTGNTIYF
-	TRBV5-6	TRBJ1-2	TRBD1	TGTGCCAGCAGCTTGTACCACAGGGGAAGCTACACCTTC	CASSLYHRGSYTF
-	TRBV15	TRBJ2-6	-	TGTGCCACCAGCATTAGTTTTGGGGCCAACGTCCTGACTTTC	CATSISFGANVLTF
-	TRBV7-9	TRBJ2-3	-	TGTGCCAGCAGCTTTGGCACAGGGTCCCTTACAGATACGCAGTATTTT	CASSFGTGSLTDTQYF
once	TRBV11-2	TRBJ2-2	-	TGTGCCAGCAGCTTAAGGACAGCCCTCGATTACACCGGGGAGCTGTTTTTT	CASSLRTALDYTGELFF
-	TRBV5-1	TRBJ2-2	TRBD1	TGCGCCAGCGACCGGGGACAGGGCAACACCGGGGAGCTGTTTTTT	CASDRGQGNTGELFF
-	TRBV5-1	TRBJ2-7	TRBD2	TGCGCCAGCAGCTTGGCCAGCGGGAGGGCCCTCTACGAGCAGTACTTC	CASSLASGRALYEQYF
-	TRBV5-1	TRBJ2-3	-	TGCGCCAGCACCCTCTCGGGGGGCGCAACAGATACGCAGTATTTT	CASTLSGGATDTQYF
-	TRBV29-1	TRBJ2-3	TRBD1	TGCAGCGCCCGGGACAGGGTGATAACAGATACGCAGTATTTT	CSARDRVITDTQYF
-	TRBV27	TRBJ2-1	-	TGTGCCGCCCGCGATTCGTCTTCGGGGTACAGCTCCTACAATGAGCAGTTCTTC	CAARDSSSGYSSYNEQFF
-	TRBV9	TRBJ2-2	-	TGTGCCAGCAGCGTTATAGAGGCCGGGGAGCTGTTTTTT	CASSVIEAGELFF
few	TRBV5-4	TRBJ2-2	-	TGTGCCAGCAGCTTTCGCTTCGGCACCGGGGAGCTGTTTTTT	CASSFRFGTGELFF
-	TRBV28	TRBJ1-5	-	TGTGCCAGCACCCGTGGGAGTTATAGCAATCAGCCCCAGCATTTT	CASTRGSYSNQPQHF
-	TRBV28	TRBJ2-1	-	TGTGCCAGCAGTCCCCCACCTACGCATGAGCAGTTCTTC	CASSPPPTHEQFF
-	TRBV6-5	TRBJ1-3	-	TGTGCCAGCAGTTACAGCCCGAACTCTGGAAACACCATATATTTT	CASSYSPNSGNTIYF
-	TRBV7-9	TRBJ1-2	-	TGTGCCAGCAGCTTCTCGACAGGCATGAACTATGGCTACACCTTC	CASSFSTGMNYGYTF
few	TRBV2	TRBJ1-2	TRBD1	TGTGCCAGCAGCCCCTCCGACAGGGTGAATGGCTACACCTTC	CASSPSDRVNGYTF
-	TRBV7-3	TRBJ2-1	TRBD2	TGTGCCAGCAGCGCCTTAGCGGGGCCTGACAATGAGCAGTTCTTC	CASSALAGPDNEQFF
once	TRBV4-2	TRBJ1-2	-	TGTGCCAGCAGCCAAGATGTCGGGGGCTACACCTTC	CASSQDVGGYTF
-	TRBV19	TRBJ1-2	-	TGTGCCAGTAGTGTCGGGAACAACTATGGCTACACCTTC	CASSVGNNYGYTF
-	TRBV18	TRBJ1-5	TRBD1	TGTGCCAGCTCACCAAGAACAGGGGGCGGAGAGCCCCAGCATTTT	CASSPRTGGGEPQHF
-	TRBV15	TRBJ2-5	TRBD1	TGTGCCACCAGCAGAATGACAGGGTTCCCAGAGACCCAGTACTTC	CATSRMTGFPETQYF
few	TRBV9	TRBJ1-3	-	TGTGCCAGCAGCGTAGACCAGGACAAGAACACCATATATTTT	CASSVDQDKNTIYF
-	TRBV5-1	TRBJ2-1	TRBD1	TGCGCCAGCAGCTTGGGGGGACAGGGAAGGAATGAGCAGTTCTTC	CASSLGGQGRNEQFF
-	TRBV9	TRBJ2-5	-	TGTGCCAGCATGGAACCCGGGGAAGCGGTCCAAGAGACCCAGTACTTC	CASMEPGEAVQETQYF
-	TRBV19	TRBJ2-7	TRBD1	TGTGCCAGTAGTATAAATCTGGAGCAGGGGGCGTCCTACGAGCAGTACTTC	CASSINLEQGASYEQYF
-	TRBV21-1	TRBJ2-5	-	TGTGCCAGCAGACCAACAGCCCGGGACACCCAAGAGACCCAGTACTTC	CASRPTARDTQETQYF
-	TRBV15	TRBJ2-3	TRBD2	TGTGCCACCAGCAGAGACGGACTAGCGGGTTCAGATACGCAGTATTTT	CATSRDGLAGSDTQYF
-	TRBV7-9	TRBJ2-5	-	TGTGCCAGCAGCTTAGCCGGCCAGACTTGGGAGACCCAGTACTTC	CASSLAGQTWETQYF
-	TRBV27	TRBJ2-1	-	TGTGCCAGCAGACGACTACACAATGAGCAGTTCTTC	CASRRLHNEQFF
-	TRBV25-1	TRBJ2-5	-	TGTGCCAGCAGTGGGGAGGACGGGAAAGAGACCCAGTACTTC	CASSGEDGKETQYF